This record covers a single T cell receptor (beta chain). Other nucleotide sequences from this sample produce the same CDR3. Assay used: immunoSEQ multiplex PCR; TCRdb lists only in-frame clones, some missing. The sample yields almost 300,000 clones, 85% to 90% seen once. The CDR3 covers 15 residues. Germline values: CDR1 LNHDA, CDR2 SQIVND (reference sequence). J was trimmed by 1 base and V by 2 bases; bases with no gene match: 1. The entry originates in a study of blood T cell repertoires in COVID-19. The wider study: The samples span acute and convalescent COVID-19 from the United States, Italy and Spain.

The chain has TRBV19 and TRBJ1-4; TRBD1 matches at 7 bases. The source material was peripheral blood. The clonotype comes from a man aged 65-85 years with acute or convalescent COVID-19. DNA of the CDR3: TGTGCCAGTAGTATAAGGACAGGAACTAATGAAAAACTGTTTTTT. This translates into CASSIRTGTNEKLFF.